This TCR beta chain was sequenced in a study of vaccination and CD4 T cells after COVID-19. The wider study: Convalescent donors totaled six males and four females, including two who were Hispanic. Median time from second vaccine dose to sampling was just over 70 days (14 to 241). The cells in question were stimulated using overlapping spike peptides derived from SARS-CoV-2, HCoV-NL63, HCoV-OC43 and HCoV-229E. Study observations and caveats: SARS-CoV-2-reactive clonotypes showed a nonsignificant median rise from 21 to 38.

Cultured CD4+ T-cell DNA underwent Oncomine TCR Beta short-read sequencing. TCRdb reanalysed the PCR reads using MiXCR and keeps one entry per CDR3 protein. Among about 21,000 distinct CDR3 sequences listed, around 38% were seen once. This clonotype was found once. Its target is unknown. The treatment is: approximately nine-day PBMC culture with coronavirus spike peptide pools or control peptides (ViraFEST assay). The CDR3 length is 15 residues. The chain is built from TRBV21-1 and TRBJ1-1; TRBD1, the table's D call, was not compared with the DNA. TRBV21-1 is listed as a pseudogene. Here the sequenced sample was CD4+ T cells from blood, cultured in vitro, taken before SARS-CoV-2 vaccination. This receptor was taken from a human donor who received a COVID-19 vaccine. CDR3 in amino acids: CASSLKRGLGTEAFF. CDR3 DNA sequence: TGTGCCAGCAGCCTGAAGAGGGGTTTAGGGACTGAAGCTTTCTTT.